Sequencing of this T cell receptor beta chain was carried out in a study of regulatory T cells in long-lasting Graves disease. The TCR beta library used iRepertoire HTBI primers with Arm-PCR amplification of CDR3. One entry per CDR3 protein, called by TCRdb with MiXCR from the multiplex PCR reads. The sample yields 300,000 to 400,000 distinct CDR3 sequences, approximately 20% seen once. The time point: newly diagnosed GD, antithyroid drugs for less than 3 months. After RNA was extracted from PBMCs, the TCR library was made from it. Patient provenance is recorded as an endocrinology department in Xi'an, China. CDR3 length: 10 amino acids. Trimming pared 5 bases from V and 5 bases from J, leaving 0 bases between. Germline CDR1 SNHLY, CDR2 FYNNEI.

This receptor was identified in a female donor with Graves disease. Sequenced here: peripheral blood mononuclear cells (PBMCs), sampled at new diagnosis, from a patient treated with antithyroid drugs. V is TRBV2 and J is TRBJ2-2; D is uncertain. The DNA for the CDR3 is TGTGCCAGCAGTACCGGGGAGCTGTTTTTT. Amino acid sequence: CASSTGELFF.